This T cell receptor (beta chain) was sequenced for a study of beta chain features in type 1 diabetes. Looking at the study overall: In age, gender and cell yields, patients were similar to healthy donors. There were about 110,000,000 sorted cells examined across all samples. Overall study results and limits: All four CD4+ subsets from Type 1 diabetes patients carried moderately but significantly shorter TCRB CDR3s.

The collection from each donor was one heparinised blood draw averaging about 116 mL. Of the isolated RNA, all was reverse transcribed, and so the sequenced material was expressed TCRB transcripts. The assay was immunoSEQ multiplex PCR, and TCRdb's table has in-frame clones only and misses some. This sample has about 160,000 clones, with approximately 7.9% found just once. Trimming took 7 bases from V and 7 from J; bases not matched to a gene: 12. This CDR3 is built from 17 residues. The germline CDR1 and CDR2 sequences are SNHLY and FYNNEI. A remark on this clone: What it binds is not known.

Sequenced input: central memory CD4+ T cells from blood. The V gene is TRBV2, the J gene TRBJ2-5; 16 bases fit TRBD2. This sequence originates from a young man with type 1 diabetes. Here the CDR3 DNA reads TGTGCCAGCAACGAATATTTGGGACTAGCGGGAGGGGTGACCCAGTACTTC. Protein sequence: CASNEYLGLAGGVTQYF.